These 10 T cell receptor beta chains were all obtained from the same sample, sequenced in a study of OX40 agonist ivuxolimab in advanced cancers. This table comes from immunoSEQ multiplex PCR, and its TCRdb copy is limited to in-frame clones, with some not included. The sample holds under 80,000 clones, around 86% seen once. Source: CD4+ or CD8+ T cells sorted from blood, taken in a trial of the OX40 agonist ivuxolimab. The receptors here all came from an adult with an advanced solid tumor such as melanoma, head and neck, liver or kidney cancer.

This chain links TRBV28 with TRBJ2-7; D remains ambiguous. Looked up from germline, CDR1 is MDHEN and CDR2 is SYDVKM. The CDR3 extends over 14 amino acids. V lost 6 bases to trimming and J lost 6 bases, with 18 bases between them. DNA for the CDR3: TGTGCCAGCAGCTCCTTTGGGCCGCTGGGCGAGCAGTACTTC. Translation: CASSSFGPLGEQYF.

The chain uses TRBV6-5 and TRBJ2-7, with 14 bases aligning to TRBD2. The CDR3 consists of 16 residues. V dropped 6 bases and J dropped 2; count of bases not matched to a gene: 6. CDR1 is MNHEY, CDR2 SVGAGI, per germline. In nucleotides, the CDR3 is TGTGCCAGCAGCTACCCGGGACTAGCGGGGGCCTACGAGCAGTACTTC. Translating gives CASSYPGLAGAYEQYF.

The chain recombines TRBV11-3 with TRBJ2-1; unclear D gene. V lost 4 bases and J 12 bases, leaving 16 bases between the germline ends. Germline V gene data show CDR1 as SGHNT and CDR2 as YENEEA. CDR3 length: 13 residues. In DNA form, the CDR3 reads TGTGCCAGCAGCTCCCTAGACCCAACGGGGCAGTTCTTC. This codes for CASSSLDPTGQFF.

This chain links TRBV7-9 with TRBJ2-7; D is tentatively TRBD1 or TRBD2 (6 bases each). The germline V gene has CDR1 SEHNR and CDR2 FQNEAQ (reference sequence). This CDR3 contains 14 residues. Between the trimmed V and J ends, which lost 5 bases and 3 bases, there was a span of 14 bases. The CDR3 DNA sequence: TGTGCCAGCAGCCCCATGGGGGGCGGCTACGAGCAGTACTTC. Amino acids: CASSPMGGGYEQYF.

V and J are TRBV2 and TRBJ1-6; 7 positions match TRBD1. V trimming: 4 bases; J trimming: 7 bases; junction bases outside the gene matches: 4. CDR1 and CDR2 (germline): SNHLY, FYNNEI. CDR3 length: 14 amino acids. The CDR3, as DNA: TGTGCCAGCAGTGGGGAGGGGGCCAATTCACCCCTCCACTTT. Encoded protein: CASSGEGANSPLHF. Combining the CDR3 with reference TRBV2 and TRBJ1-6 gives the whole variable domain EPEVTQTPSHQVTQMGQEVILRCVPISNHLYFYWYRQILGQKVEFLVSFYNNEISEKSEIFDDQFSVERPDGSNFTLKIRSTKLEDSAMYFCASSGEGANSPLHFGNGTRLTVT.

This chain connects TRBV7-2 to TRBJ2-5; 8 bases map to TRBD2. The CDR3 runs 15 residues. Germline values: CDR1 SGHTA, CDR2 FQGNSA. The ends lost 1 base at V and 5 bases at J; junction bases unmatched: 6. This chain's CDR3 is CASSLDWTSYETQYF. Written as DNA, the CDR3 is TGTGCCAGCAGCTTAGATTGGACTAGCTATGAGACCCAGTACTTC.

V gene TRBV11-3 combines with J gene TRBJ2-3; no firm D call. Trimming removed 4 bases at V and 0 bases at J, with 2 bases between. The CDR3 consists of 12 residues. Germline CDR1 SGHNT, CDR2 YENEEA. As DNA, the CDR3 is TGTGCCAGCAGCTCCAGCACAGATACGCAGTATTTT. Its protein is CASSSSTDTQYF.

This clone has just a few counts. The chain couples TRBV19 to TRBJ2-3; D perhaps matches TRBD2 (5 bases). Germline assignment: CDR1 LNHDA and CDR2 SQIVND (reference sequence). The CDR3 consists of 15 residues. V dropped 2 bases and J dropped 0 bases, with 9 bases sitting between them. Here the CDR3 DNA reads TGTGCCAGTAGTATAAGTGGACTTAGCACAGATACGCAGTATTTT. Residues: CASSISGLSTDTQYF. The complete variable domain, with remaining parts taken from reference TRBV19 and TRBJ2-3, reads DGGITQSPKYLFRKEGQNVTLSCEQNLNHDAMYWYRQDPGQGLRLIYYSQIVNDFQKGDIAEGYSVSREKKESFPLTVTSAQKNPTAFYLCASSISGLSTDTQYFGPGTRLTVL.

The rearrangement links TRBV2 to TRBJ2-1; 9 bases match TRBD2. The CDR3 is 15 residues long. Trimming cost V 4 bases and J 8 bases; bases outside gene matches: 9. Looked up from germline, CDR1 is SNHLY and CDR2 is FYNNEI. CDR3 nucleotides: TGTGCCAGCAGTGGATCCGGGACTAGCTTCGATGAGCAGTTCTTC. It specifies CASSGSGTSFDEQFF.

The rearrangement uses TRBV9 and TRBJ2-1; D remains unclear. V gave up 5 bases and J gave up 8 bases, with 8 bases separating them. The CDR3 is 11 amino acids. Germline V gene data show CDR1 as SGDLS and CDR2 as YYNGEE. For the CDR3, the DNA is TGTGCCAGCAGTGATAGTTATGAGCAGTTCTTC. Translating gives CASSDSYEQFF.